The 18 T cell receptor beta chains presented below share a single source sample, sequenced in a study of radiation and T cells in renal cell carcinoma. As to treatment: 15 Gy SBRT to primary tumor, nephrectomy 4 weeks later. Produced via immunoSEQ multiplex PCR; TCRdb's table is partial and in-frame only. The table has about 18,000 clones, less than 65% seen once. This specimen consisted of tumor tissue, obtained from a patient whose treatment included radiotherapy and nephrectomy. These receptors all stem from a man between 50 and 59 years old with renal cell carcinoma.

The CDR3 region has the DNA TGTGCCAGCAGCTCAGGGACAGGGGGCTTTAACGAGCAGTACTTC. This translates into CASSSGTGGFNEQYF. This chain uses TRBV7-9 with TRBJ2-7; 12 bases match TRBD1. CDR1 SEHNR and CDR2 FQNEAQ come from the germline V gene (reference sequence). V lost 4 bases to trimming and J lost 5 bases; unmatched junction nucleotides: 6. This CDR3 is built from 15 residues.

The chain couples TRBV6-5 to TRBJ1-5, with D tentatively TRBD1 (5 bases). V gave up 5 bases and J gave up 6 bases, with 14 bases separating them. This CDR3 region has 14 residues. Per the germline V gene, CDR1 is MNHEY and CDR2 is SVGAGI. DNA of the CDR3: TGTGCCAGCAGTGTCGGGGGATGGGGTCAGCCCCAGCATTTT. Its protein is CASSVGGWGQPQHF.

This sequence joins TRBV29-1 and TRBJ1-5; 9 bases are a match to TRBD1. Trimming took 6 bases from V and 5 from J; bases not matched to a gene: 2. The length of the CDR3 is 12 residues. CDR1 is SQVTM, CDR2 ANQGSEA, per germline. The CDR3 sequence is CSVRTGDQPQHF. Here the CDR3 DNA reads TGCAGCGTACGGACAGGGGATCAGCCCCAGCATTTT.

The chain combines TRBV4-3 with TRBJ2-3; D not certain. Germline values: CDR1 LGHNA, CDR2 YSLEER. Between the trimmed V and J ends, which lost 0 bases and 0 bases, there was a span of 10 bases. This CDR3 is 16 amino acids long. Here the CDR3 reads CASSQESRSSTDTQYF. CDR3 nucleotide sequence: TGCGCCAGCAGCCAAGAATCAAGATCTAGCACAGATACGCAGTATTTT.

This chain uses TRBV6-5 with TRBJ2-7, with 9 bases identical to TRBD1. Trimming took 5 bases from V and 4 from J; bases not matched to a gene: 9. The length of the CDR3 is 15 residues. Looked up from germline, CDR1 is MNHEY and CDR2 is SVGAGI. As DNA, the CDR3 is TGTGCCAGCAGTATGGGACAGGGCTTATCATACGAGCAGTACTTC. Amino acids: CASSMGQGLSYEQYF.

This clone was detected a few times. The chain employs TRBV10-3 and TRBJ1-5; D unclear. Germline CDR1 is ENHRY and CDR2 is SYGVKD. Trimming pared 3 bases from V and 0 bases from J, leaving 0 bases between. CDR3 length: 12 amino acids. The CDR3: CAISDSNQPQHF. The CDR3 DNA follows: TGTGCCATCAGTGATAGCAATCAGCCCCAGCATTTT.

This clone was counted between two and nine times. The V gene is TRBV2, the J gene TRBJ1-6, with 7 bases lining up with TRBD1. V lost 7 bases, J lost 9 bases, and 12 bases stayed unmatched. The CDR3 runs to 15 residues. Germline loops: CDR1 SNHLY, CDR2 FYNNEI. CDR3 sequence reads: CASTPTGWGGSPLHF. For the CDR3, the DNA is TGTGCCAGCACACCGACAGGGTGGGGAGGTTCACCCCTCCACTTT.

This chain links TRBV6-6 with TRBJ1-2, with TRBD1 as a possible D gene (6 bases). CDR1 MNHNY and CDR2 SVGAGI come from the germline V gene (reference sequence). The CDR3 is 16 amino acids. V lost 5 bases, J lost 1 base, and 17 bases lay in between. In nucleotides, the CDR3 is TGTGCCAGCAGTCGGAGGGTCGGGGGCATTAACTATGGCTACACCTTC. Protein: CASSRRVGGINYGYTF.

The genes are TRBV6-5 and TRBJ1-5, with D possibly being TRBD1 (5 bases). The CDR3 is 13 amino acids. Germline V gene sequence: CDR1 MNHEY, CDR2 SVGAGI. Trimming pared 2 bases from V and 7 bases from J, leaving 9 bases between. The CDR3: CASSYGGGQPQHF. The CDR3 DNA reads as TGTGCCAGCAGTTACGGCGGGGGGCAGCCCCAGCATTTT.

V usage is TRBV19 and J usage is TRBJ2-2, with TRBD2 matching 12 bases. V dropped 6 bases and J dropped 4; count of bases not matched to a gene: 9. Germline CDR1 reads LNHDA; CDR2 reads SQIVND (reference sequence). This CDR3 region has 17 residues. The CDR3 region is CASRETSGSYGTGELFF. CDR3 DNA: TGTGCCAGTAGGGAGACTAGCGGGAGTTATGGCACCGGGGAGCTGTTTTTT.

By sample fraction, this clone is large (0.1 to 1%). This chain joins TRBV5-1 and TRBJ2-5, with 12 bases that match TRBD2. The CDR3 consists of 16 residues. The germline CDR1 and CDR2 sequences are SGHRS and YFSETQ. V dropped 4 bases and J dropped 2; count of bases not matched to a gene: 6. Here the CDR3 DNA reads TGCGCCAGCAGCGCCGGACTAGCGGGGAGACAAGAGACCCAGTACTTC. This sequence encodes CASSAGLAGRQETQYF.

The chain links TRBV2 to TRBJ1-5, with D unresolved. Germline V gene data show CDR1 as SNHLY and CDR2 as FYNNEI. The CDR3 runs to 13 residues. V shed 5 bases and J shed 1 base, with 6 bases lying between them. The CDR3 sequence: CASSRVSNQPQHF. CDR3 bases: TGTGCCAGCAGTCGGGTGAGCAATCAGCCCCAGCATTTT.

This clone was observed a few times. The chain uses TRBV29-1 and TRBJ1-2, with 7 bases identical to TRBD1. With 8 bases clipped from V and 3 bases from J, the junction kept 6 bases outside the gene matches. From germline, CDR1 is SQVTM and CDR2 ANQGSEA. This CDR3 has 12 residues. CDR3 in DNA: TGCAGCTTCTCAGACAGGGACTATGGCTACACCTTC. Translating it yields CSFSDRDYGYTF. The full variable domain, with the rest looked up from reference TRBV29-1 and TRBJ1-2, is SAVISQKPSRDICQRGTSLTIQCQVDSQVTMMFWYRQQPGQSLTLIATANQGSEATYESGFVIDKFPISRPNLTFSTLTVSNMSPEDSSIYLCSFSDRDYGYTFGSGTRLTVV.

The chain employs TRBV7-2 and TRBJ2-1; the match to TRBD2 covers 7 bases. The CDR3 runs to 18 residues. V lost 3 bases, J lost 1 base, and 12 bases stayed unmatched. From germline, CDR1 is SGHTA and CDR2 FQGNSA. Written as DNA, the CDR3 is TGTGCCAGCAGCTTTCTCCCCCTGGCGGGAGTGTCCTACAATGAGCAGTTCTTC. Encoded protein: CASSFLPLAGVSYNEQFF.

The chain uses TRBV7-3 and TRBJ2-2; 9 bases align to TRBD2. This CDR3 region has 16 residues. V lost 4 bases to trimming and J lost 2 bases; unmatched junction nucleotides: 5. Germline V gives CDR1 SGHTA, CDR2 FQGTGA. CDR3 sequence (DNA): TGTGCCAGCAGCTCAGCGGGAGGTGGTAACACCGGGGAGCTGTTTTTT. Encoded protein: CASSSAGGGNTGELFF. The full variable domain, completed using reference TRBV7-3 and TRBJ2-2, is GAGVSQTPSNKVTEKGKYVELRCDPISGHTALYWYRQSLGQGPEFLIYFQGTGAADDSGLPNDRFFAVRPEGSVSTLKIQRTERGDSAVYLCASSSAGGGNTGELFFGEGSRLTVL.

This sequence joins TRBV5-5 and TRBJ1-1; D remains unclear. Deletions cut 4 bases from V and 7 bases from J, with 14 bases between. Germline CDR1 SGHKS, CDR2 YYEKEE (reference sequence). CDR3 size: 13 residues. DNA for the CDR3: TGTGCCAGCAGCCCTGGTGCGGGCAGTGAAGCTTTCTTT. It translates to CASSPGAGSEAFF.

This clone is medium-sized. V is TRBV6-5 and J is TRBJ2-7, with 11 bases identical to TRBD2. CDR3 length: 14 amino acids. CDR1 and CDR2 (germline): MNHEY, SVGAGI. After removal of 7 bases from V and 7 bases from J, the junction contained 9 bases not matched to a gene. The CDR3 reads CASNLLAGDAEQYF. DNA for the CDR3: TGTGCCAGCAACCTACTAGCGGGAGACGCGGAGCAGTACTTC.

V and J are TRBV7-2 and TRBJ1-1; the D gene is possibly TRBD1 (6 bases). V shed 5 bases and J shed 1 base, with 11 bases lying between them. The CDR3 is made up of 14 amino acids. Germline lookup yields CDR1 SGHTA and CDR2 FQGNSA. The CDR3 loop is CASSVQQGNTEAFF. DNA for the CDR3: TGTGCCAGCAGCGTCCAACAGGGGAACACTGAAGCTTTCTTT.